This note documents a single T cell receptor (beta chain) sequence. This specimen comes from a study of blood T cell repertoires in COVID-19. Overall study: The United States, Italy and Spain were the sources of the acute and convalescent COVID-19 samples. T cells, B-cell-depleted T cells, or PBMCs supplied cDNA or gDNA.

In the authors' workflow: From reference gene primer amplification, estimates of nucleated cell counts were derived. The method was immunoSEQ multiplex PCR; TCRdb's version includes in-frame clones alone and lacks a portion of them. V, J and clone size are those of that table, while D and trimming were read from the DNA. The data hold more than 150,000 clones, with approximately 86% observed a single time. The junction had 3 bases not matched to a gene; V was cut back by 5 bases and J by 2 bases. CDR1 is SGHNT and CDR2 is YYREEE in the germline V gene (reference sequence). The CDR3 extends over 14 amino acids.

The sequenced sample was peripheral blood. The chain recombines TRBV5-4 with TRBJ2-7; 11 nucleotides align to TRBD1. This clonotype originated in a man aged 60 to 69 with acute or convalescent COVID-19. CDR3 loop: CASSRGQGAYEQYF. The CDR3 bases are TGTGCCAGCAGTCGGGGACAGGGGGCCTACGAGCAGTACTTC.